This is a list of T cell receptor beta chains from one sample in a study of cytomegalovirus exposure and HLA in healthy donors. Produced via immunoSEQ multiplex PCR; TCRdb's table is partial and in-frame only. The sample consists of 150,000 to 200,000 clones, 75% to 85% of them appearing once. Material for sequencing was PBMCs. The receptors shown here come from a woman between 50 and 59 years old in good health and CMV-seronegative. CDR3s include the opening cysteine and the closing phenylalanine or tryptophan. Each record gives: V gene, D gene, clone size, J gene, CDR3 DNA, CDR3 protein. D genes are given only for firm matches. Clone sizes are given selectively: once, few, many, or a class where the clone is expanded.

v_gene: TRBV5-1
d_gene: TRBD2
abundance: NA
j_gene: TRBJ2-3
CDR3nt: TGCGCCAGCAGCTTGTCTAGCGGGAGCACAGATACGCAGTATTTT
CDR3aa: CASSLSSGSTDTQYF

v_gene: TRBV27
d_gene: NA
abundance: NA
j_gene: TRBJ1-1
CDR3nt: TGTGCCAGCAGTTCGGACAGAGTGAACACTGAAGCTTTCTTT
CDR3aa: CASSSDRVNTEAFF

v_gene: TRBV1
d_gene: NA
abundance: NA
j_gene: TRBJ1-5
CDR3nt: TGCACCAGCAGCCAGCGGGGGGTAGGGGGCCCTCAGCCCCAGCATTTT
CDR3aa: CTSSQRGVGGPQPQHF

v_gene: TRBV18
d_gene: TRBD1
abundance: NA
j_gene: TRBJ2-7
CDR3nt: TGTGCCAGCTCAACGACAGGGGTTATAGGCGACGAGCAGTACTTC
CDR3aa: CASSTTGVIGDEQYF

v_gene: TRBV10-2
d_gene: NA
abundance: few
j_gene: TRBJ2-3
CDR3nt: TGCGCCAGCAGGCCCCAAGGTCAGAGGACAGATACGCAGTATTTT
CDR3aa: CASRPQGQRTDTQYF

v_gene: TRBV5-6
d_gene: NA
abundance: NA
j_gene: TRBJ1-2
CDR3nt: TGTGCCAGCAGCTTCTCGCAGGGGATTTTAGATGGCTACACCTTC
CDR3aa: CASSFSQGILDGYTF

v_gene: TRBV5-1
d_gene: NA
abundance: NA
j_gene: TRBJ1-1
CDR3nt: TGCGCCAGCATGGGGGCAGGGGAAGCTTTCTTT
CDR3aa: CASMGAGEAFF

v_gene: TRBV28
d_gene: TRBD1
abundance: NA
j_gene: TRBJ1-1
CDR3nt: TGTGCCAGCAGTCCATCCGGGACAGGGGGTCTGGTTGAAGCTTTCTTT
CDR3aa: CASSPSGTGGLVEAFF

v_gene: TRBV9
d_gene: TRBD2
abundance: NA
j_gene: TRBJ2-1
CDR3nt: TGTGCCAGCAGCCCAAGACTAGCGGGCCCCAATGAGCAGTTCTTC
CDR3aa: CASSPRLAGPNEQFF

v_gene: TRBV7-9
d_gene: NA
abundance: NA
j_gene: TRBJ2-1
CDR3nt: TGTGCCAGCAGCTTGAGCGGGTTGGAACACAATGAGCAGTTCTTC
CDR3aa: CASSLSGLEHNEQFF

v_gene: TRBV6-1
d_gene: NA
abundance: NA
j_gene: TRBJ1-2
CDR3nt: TGTGCCAGCAGTGAAGTGTCGACAGGAAACTATGGCTACACCTTC
CDR3aa: CASSEVSTGNYGYTF

v_gene: TRBV28
d_gene: TRBD2
abundance: NA
j_gene: TRBJ2-1
CDR3nt: TGTGCCAGCAGTCAGGGACTAGCGGGACCCTACAATGAGCAGTTCTTC
CDR3aa: CASSQGLAGPYNEQFF

v_gene: TRBV11-2
d_gene: TRBD1
abundance: once
j_gene: TRBJ2-5
CDR3nt: TGTGCCAGCAGCTTAGGAGCCGGTATTGGACAGGACCAAGAGACCCAGTACTTC
CDR3aa: CASSLGAGIGQDQETQYF

v_gene: TRBV7-8
d_gene: NA
abundance: once
j_gene: TRBJ1-6
CDR3nt: TGTGCCAGCAGCTTAAGGAGGGCAGGCGGGTCACCCCTCCACTTT
CDR3aa: CASSLRRAGGSPLHF

v_gene: TRBV27
d_gene: TRBD2
abundance: NA
j_gene: TRBJ2-7
CDR3nt: TGTGCCAGCAGTCGTAGACTAGCGGGTGACTACGAGCAGTACTTC
CDR3aa: CASSRRLAGDYEQYF